This TCR beta chain is drawn from a study of Graves' ophthalmopathy and Graves' hyperthyroidism. General study points: Sensitivity reached roughly 71% and specificity about 73% when the model predicted ophthalmopathy progression. Discrimination between ophthalmopathy and stable hyperthyroidism by a 13-signature model showed about 88% sensitivity and 75% to 84% specificity.

Germline assignment: CDR1 SQVTM and CDR2 ANQGSEA. V shed 8 bases and J shed 4 bases, with 18 bases lying between them. The CDR3 length is 13 residues. RNA transcripts provided the template for amplifying TCR beta CDR3 regions. Second-round multiplex PCR came after a first-round RT-PCR that employed HTBI primers. Via MiXCR, TCRdb re-called the multiplex PCR reads, giving one row per CDR3 protein. Of over a million distinct CDR3 sequences in the sample, 36% were seen once. Comment on this clonotype: The antigen is undetermined.

The authors diagnosed from clinical symptoms, serum thyroxine, TRAb, thyroid ultrasound and orbital computed tomography. The TCR sequence derives from an adult man with Graves' hyperthyroidism. What was sequenced was peripheral blood or thyroid tissue (not recorded which). V is TRBV29-1 and J is TRBJ2-7, with D perhaps TRBD1 or TRBD2 (5 bases each). CDR3 coding DNA: TGCAGCTTAGGCAGGGACCTGGGATACGAGCAGTACTTC. Translation: CSLGRDLGYEQYF.